The next 12 T cell receptor beta chains were all read from a single sample in a study of T cells expressing NK-cell markers. TCRdb reprocessed the 5' RACE reads; each CDR3 protein has one entry and no DNA is given. In total, the table holds about 400,000 distinct CDR3 sequences. The sample consisted of blood T cells: a sorted CD56 or NKG2C T cell subset, CD4+ or CD8+ T cells, or bulk PBMC T cells (not recorded which). The receptors stem from a woman aged 50 to 60 in good health.

The V call is TRBV14, the J call TRBJ2-7. The CDR3 extends over 12 amino acids. Germline loops: CDR1 SGHDN, CDR2 FVKESK. The CDR3 loop reads CASSLEIYEQYF.

V and J are TRBV25-1 and TRBJ2-4; TCRdb gives TRBD1 as the D gene, but with no DNA this cannot be confirmed. The CDR3 extends over 13 amino acids. Germline-derived CDR1 and CDR2 are MGHDK and SYGVNS. The CDR3 sequence is CASSPGTGDIQYF. Full variable domain (missing parts from reference TRBV25-1 and TRBJ2-4): EADIYQTPRYLVIGTGKKITLECSQTMGHDKMYWYQQDPGMELHLIHYSYGVNSTEKGDLSSESTVSRIRTEHFPLTLESARPSHTSQYLCASSPGTGDIQYFGAGTRLSVL.

The chain combines TRBV6-2 or TRBV6-3 with TRBJ2-1; TCRdb's D gene call, TRBD2, goes unchecked for lack of DNA. The CDR3 consists of 12 residues. CDR1 and CDR2 (germline): MNHEY, SVGEGT. CDR3 loop: CAVAGVDNEQFF.

The chain combines TRBV7-6 with TRBJ2-1. From germline, CDR1 is SGHVS and CDR2 FNYEAQ. There are 11 residues in the CDR3. The chain's CDR3 is CASSSDRVQFF.

The chain has TRBV2 and TRBJ2-2; TCRdb gives TRBD1 as the D gene, but with no DNA this cannot be confirmed. Germline lookup yields CDR1 SNHLY and CDR2 FYNNEI. The CDR3 has 15 residues. CDR3 residues: CASNPGQQRTGELFF.

The CDR3 spells CASSRVRVNTEAFF. The chain recombines TRBV4-1 with TRBJ1-1; TCRdb indicates TRBD1, and absent DNA this call remains unverified. The CDR3 has 14 residues. Germline V CDR1 and CDR2: MGHRA, YSYEKL.

V usage is TRBV12-3 or TRBV12-4 and J usage is TRBJ1-5; TCRdb selects TRBD1, and the lack of DNA leaves this call unchecked. The CDR3 length is 13 residues. CDR3 residues: CASTKAGGQPQHF.

The CDR3 is CASSPQVRNTGELFF. V usage is TRBV7-9 and J usage is TRBJ2-2; TCRdb gives TRBD1 as the D gene, but with no DNA this cannot be confirmed. Germline CDR1 is SEHNR and CDR2 is FQNEAQ (reference sequence). This CDR3 region has 15 residues.

This sequence joins TRBV12-3 or TRBV12-4 and TRBJ1-5; TCRdb's D call of TRBD1 is untestable without DNA. CDR3 length: 13 amino acids. CDR3: CASTLQVNQPQHF.

The chain joins TRBV7-9 to TRBJ2-2; the TRBD2 assignment by TCRdb is unverifiable without DNA. Germline CDR1 reads SEHNR; CDR2 reads FQNEAQ (reference sequence). The CDR3 spans 18 residues. CDR3 sequence reads: CASSYRPGLAANTGELFF.

V and J are TRBV5-1 and TRBJ1-1. Germline V gene lookup returns CDR1 SGHRS and CDR2 YFSETQ. The CDR3 is 14 amino acids. The CDR3 sequence is CASSLATGNTEAFF.

The J gene is TRBJ2-3, the V gene TRBV5-8; TCRdb outputs TRBD2, but without DNA this stays unchecked. This CDR3 is built from 15 residues. Germline CDR1 SGHTS, CDR2 YDEGEE. CDR3 region: CASSLGTSNADTQYF.